Sequencing of this T cell receptor (beta chain) was carried out in a study of blood T cell repertoires in COVID-19. Sequencing was performed with immunoSEQ multiplex PCR; in TCRdb, only in-frame clones are kept and a portion is missing. The sample yields 200,000 to 250,000 clones, almost 85% seen once. The V end lost 3 bases, the J end lost 6 bases, and 12 bases lay between the germline ends. The CDR3 runs 14 residues. CDR1 is LNHDA, CDR2 SQIVND, per germline (reference sequence). This chain connects TRBV19 to TRBJ1-5; weak D call: TRBD1 (6 bases). The sample comprised PBMCs or T cells enriched from blood (not recorded which). This receptor was obtained from a man aged 35 to 55 who had recovered from COVID-19. The DNA for the CDR3 is TGTGCCAGTAGTATGACAGGTGGGCCTCAGCCCCAGCATTTT. Translation gives CASSMTGGPQPQHF. The complete variable domain, with remaining parts taken from reference TRBV19 and TRBJ1-5, reads DGGITQSPKYLFRKEGQNVTLSCEQNLNHDAMYWYRQDPGQGLRLIYYSQIVNDFQKGDIAEGYSVSREKKESFPLTVTSAQKNPTAFYLCASSMTGGPQPQHFGDGTRLSIL.